Below, 29 T cell receptor beta chains from the same sample are listed, as sequenced in a study of T-cell memory formation after mild COVID-19. TCRdb itself ran the 5' RACE reads through MiXCR, one entry per CDR3 protein. The sample contains 400,000 to 500,000 distinct CDR3 sequences, around 19% of which appear only once. Specimen: PBMCs or a T cell subset sorted from them (not recorded which). The receptor source for this set is an adult woman who had mild COVID-19 (a few samples of this study predate the infection). Cell type and time point are not known.

V usage is TRBV12-3 or TRBV12-4 and J usage is TRBJ2-2, with 8 bases fitting TRBD1. The CDR3 is made up of 16 amino acids. The trim removed 6 bases at V and 0 bases at J, leaving 6 bases unmatched. The CDR3 loop reads CASSHTGGPNTGELFF. DNA of the CDR3: TGTGCCAGCAGCCATACAGGGGGACCGAACACCGGGGAGCTGTTTTTT.

A single count supports this clonotype. The gene calls are TRBV11-3 and TRBJ1-2; a weak D match, TRBD1 (5 bases). This CDR3 has 14 residues. Germline CDR1 reads SGHNT; CDR2 reads YENEEA. V was clipped by 3 bases and J by 2 bases, with 10 bases between them. The DNA for the CDR3 is TGTGCCAGCAGCTTCCGAGGGGAGAACTATGGCTACACCTTC. Encoded protein: CASSFRGENYGYTF.

The CDR3 sequence: CASSETIAGSYNEQFF. Written as DNA, the CDR3 is TGTGCCAGCAGTGAAACTATAGCGGGGTCGTACAATGAGCAGTTCTTC. The chain carries TRBV6-1 and TRBJ2-1; 8 bases are a match to TRBD2. This CDR3 spans 16 amino acids. After removal of 2 bases from V and 4 bases from J, the junction contained 7 bases not matched to a gene. Germline V lookup: CDR1 MNHNS, CDR2 SASEGT.

The chain uses TRBV12-3 or TRBV12-4 and TRBJ2-3; the match to TRBD1 covers 7 bases. V trimming: 6 bases; J trimming: 1 base; junction bases outside the gene matches: 7. The CDR3 consists of 15 residues. CDR3 coding DNA: TGTGCCAGCAGCAAACAGGGGCTTGGCACAGATACGCAGTATTTT. It specifies CASSKQGLGTDTQYF.

The gene calls are TRBV6-2 or TRBV6-3 and TRBJ1-1; D not resolved. Germline-derived CDR1 and CDR2 are MNHEY and SVGEGT. V was cut by 0 bases and J by 8 bases, with 13 bases left in between. The CDR3 sequence is 14 residues long. As DNA, the CDR3 is TGTGCCAGCAGTTACTCGGGCAGGAGAAAGGAAGCTTTCTTT. This gives the protein CASSYSGRRKEAFF.

Only a few counts were recorded for this clonotype. The chain recombines TRBV12-3 or TRBV12-4 with TRBJ2-1; 7 bases align to TRBD2. V was clipped by 5 bases and J by 8 bases; unmatched bases: 15. There are 16 residues in the CDR3. For the CDR3, the DNA is TGTGCCAGCAGTCTGTTTAGGACTAGGGCCGGGGATGAGCAGTTCTTC. It codes for CASSLFRTRAGDEQFF.

This clonotype was seen repeatedly, ten times or more. The V and J genes are TRBV4-2 and TRBJ1-5; D unresolved. The CDR3 length is 18 residues. The ends were cut back, 0 bases at V and 2 bases at J, with 17 bases in the middle. The germline V gene has CDR1 LGHNA and CDR2 YNFKEQ. This chain's CDR3 is CASSQDYRQGSRNQPQHF. DNA for the CDR3: TGTGCCAGCAGCCAAGACTATAGGCAAGGGTCCCGCAATCAGCCCCAGCATTTT.

J is TRBJ2-3 and V is TRBV6-5, with D unresolved. V lost 2 bases to trimming and J lost 1 base, with 10 bases between them. The CDR3 consists of 15 residues. The germline V gene encodes CDR1 MNHEY and CDR2 SVGAGI. Here the CDR3 reads CASSYVQSRTDTQYF. CDR3 bases: TGTGCCAGCAGTTACGTTCAGTCCCGCACAGATACGCAGTATTTT.

This sequence joins TRBV6-5 and TRBJ2-5, with no clear D. The CDR3 contains 13 residues. CDR1 and CDR2 from the germline V gene are MNHEY and SVGAGI. V lost 2 bases to trimming and J lost 4 bases, with 8 bases between them. The CDR3 nucleotides read TGTGCCAGCAGTTACGGCGAACCAGAGACCCAGTACTTC. Amino acids: CASSYGEPETQYF.

In its sample, this clonotype was seen a few times. The J gene is TRBJ2-7, the V gene TRBV29-1, with D perhaps matching TRBD1 or TRBD2 (6 bases each). There are 11 residues in the CDR3. V lost 4 bases and J 7 bases, leaving 11 bases between the germline ends. Germline lookup yields CDR1 SQVTM and CDR2 ANQGSEA. The CDR3: CSVVWRGEQYF. CDR3 nucleotides: TGCAGCGTTGTATGGAGGGGGGAGCAGTACTTC.

The table lists this clonotype with many counts. The chain is built from TRBV2 and TRBJ2-7; 7 bases map to TRBD2. This CDR3 has 17 residues. Per germline, CDR1 SNHLY and CDR2 FYNNEI. The ends lost 1 base at V and 0 bases at J; junction bases unmatched: 9. The CDR3 nucleotides are TGTGCCAGCAGTGAAGTGGGGCCGGGAGGATTCTCCTACGAGCAGTACTTC. The encoded protein is CASSEVGPGGFSYEQYF.

This clonotype was recorded many times. The CDR3 DNA sequence: TGTGCCAGCAGTGGGGCCGGGGCCTCTGGGGCCAACGTCCTGACTTTC. This sequence encodes CASSGAGASGANVLTF. This sequence joins TRBV2 and TRBJ2-6; D tentatively fits TRBD1 or TRBD2 (5 bases each). This CDR3 is 16 amino acids long. The germline V gene has CDR1 SNHLY and CDR2 FYNNEI. Deletions cut 4 bases from V and 0 bases from J, with 10 bases between.

The rearrangement links TRBV7-9 to TRBJ2-5; 8 nucleotides agree with TRBD1. With V trimmed by 5 bases and J by 4 bases, 12 bases remained unmatched. Germline values: CDR1 SEHNR, CDR2 FQNEAQ (reference sequence). The CDR3 has 16 amino acids. The DNA of the CDR3 is TGTGCCAGCAGCCGCGCTTTGACAGGGGCGGCAGAGACCCAGTACTTC. Its translation is CASSRALTGAAETQYF.

This clonotype has a handful of counts. The chain combines TRBV11-2 with TRBJ2-2; 8 bases are shared with TRBD1. V gave up 5 bases and J gave up 6 bases; unmatched junction bases: 14. Germline CDR1 and CDR2: SGHAT and FQNNGV. There are 17 residues in the CDR3. Here the CDR3 DNA reads TGTGCCAGCAGCCCCCCCTGGTTCCAGGGGGCGTCCGGGGAGCTGTTTTTT. The encoded protein is CASSPPWFQGASGELFF. Based on the CDR3 plus reference TRBV11-2 and TRBJ2-2, the full variable domain is EAGVAQSPRYKIIEKRQSVAFWCNPISGHATLYWYQQILGQGPKLLIQFQNNGVVDDSQLPKDRFSAERLKGVDSTLKIQPAKLEDSAVYLCASSPPWFQGASGELFFGEGSRLTVL.

The J gene is TRBJ2-7, the V gene TRBV6-1; no firm D call. The CDR3 length is 15 residues. Germline-derived CDR1 and CDR2 are MNHNS and SASEGT. V was pared by 2 bases and J by 5 bases, with 16 bases between. CDR3 protein: CASSETVSSGNEQYF. The CDR3 DNA reads as TGTGCCAGCAGTGAAACTGTATCTTCCGGTAACGAGCAGTACTTC.

This clonotype came up a few times. The chain employs TRBV5-1 and TRBJ2-1, with D perhaps being TRBD1 or TRBD2 (6 bases each). V was clipped by 1 base and J by 8 bases, with 25 bases between them. The length of the CDR3 is 18 residues. CDR1 SGHRS and CDR2 YFSETQ come from the germline V gene. The CDR3 loop reads CASSLMVGGGGAMDEQFF. The DNA of the CDR3 is TGCGCCAGCAGCTTGATGGTGGGAGGTGGGGGCGCGATGGATGAGCAGTTCTTC.

The chain combines TRBV5-1 with TRBJ1-1; D gene unclear. CDR3 length equals 14 residues. Germline V lookup: CDR1 SGHRS, CDR2 YFSETQ. V dropped 0 bases and J dropped 1 base, with 7 bases sitting between them. DNA for the CDR3: TGCGCCAGCAGCTTGGACTGGGGGAACACTGAAGCTTTCTTT. It yields the protein CASSLDWGNTEAFF. Variable domain in full (rest from reference TRBV5-1 and TRBJ1-1): KAGVTQTPRYLIKTRGQQVTLSCSPISGHRSVSWYQQTPGQGLQFLFEYFSETQRNKGNFPGRFSGRQFSNSRSEMNVSTLELGDSALYLCASSLDWGNTEAFFGQGTRLTVV.

This clonotype was seen a handful of times. V is TRBV24-1 and J is TRBJ2-3; the D gene is possibly TRBD1 (6 bases). V lost 4 bases to trimming and J lost 0 bases, with 10 bases between them. The CDR3 consists of 15 residues. Germline-derived CDR1 and CDR2 are KGHDR and SFDVKD. CDR3 DNA: TGTGCCACCAGTGACCCCGGGACAAGCACAGATACGCAGTATTTT. Its protein product is CATSDPGTSTDTQYF.

V usage is TRBV5-1 and J usage is TRBJ1-5, with 7 bases fitting TRBD1. Germline values: CDR1 SGHRS, CDR2 YFSETQ. The CDR3 covers 13 residues. The trim removed 4 bases at V and 5 bases at J, leaving 3 bases unmatched. CDR3 region: CASSQGGHQPQHF. As DNA, the CDR3 is TGCGCCAGCAGCCAGGGGGGGCATCAGCCCCAGCATTTT.

V gene TRBV5-1 combines with J gene TRBJ2-3; TRBD1 matches at 8 bases. The CDR3 runs 15 residues. The V gene end was trimmed by 3 bases and the J gene end by 1 base; junction bases not matched to a gene: 4. Germline-derived CDR1 and CDR2 are SGHRS and YFSETQ. This CDR3 is CASSWGQVGTDTQYF. In DNA form, the CDR3 reads TGCGCCAGCAGCTGGGGACAGGTCGGCACAGATACGCAGTATTTT.

The table lists this clonotype with a few counts. J is TRBJ2-3 and V is TRBV12-3 or TRBV12-4, with 8 bases that match TRBD2. The CDR3 has 15 amino acids. V lost 5 bases to trimming and J lost 4 bases; unmatched junction nucleotides: 8. This chain's CDR3 is CASSHRGGSPDTQYF. For the CDR3, the DNA is TGTGCCAGCAGTCACCGGGGGGGGTCCCCAGATACGCAGTATTTT.

In this sample, this clonotype turned up a few times. The chain recombines TRBV12-3 or TRBV12-4 with TRBJ2-5; TRBD1 aligns across 8 bases. The V gene end was trimmed by 10 bases and the J gene end by 3 bases; junction bases not matched to a gene: 13. The CDR3 length is 15 residues. The DNA of the CDR3 is TGTGCCACCACGCTAGGGGGACAGGAAAAAGAGACCCAGTACTTC. This encodes CATTLGGQEKETQYF.

DNA of the CDR3: TGTGCCAGCAGCCAAGTCTGGGGGCACCCCGGGGAGCTGTTTTTT. Translation gives CASSQVWGHPGELFF. This chain uses TRBV14 with TRBJ2-2; possible D gene TRBD1, 6 bases. This CDR3 has 15 residues. Germline CDR1 and CDR2: SGHDN and FVKESK. V lost 1 base, J lost 6 bases, and 12 bases lay in between.

This chain links TRBV5-1 with TRBJ1-1; D is ambiguous. This CDR3 contains 14 residues. Germline V lookup: CDR1 SGHRS, CDR2 YFSETQ. Deletions cut 0 bases from V and 1 base from J, with 7 bases between. The CDR3 protein is CASSLVSENTEAFF. In DNA, the CDR3 is TGCGCCAGCAGCTTGGTCTCAGAGAACACTGAAGCTTTCTTT. The full variable domain, in which reference TRBV5-1 and TRBJ1-1 provide the parts outside the CDR3, is KAGVTQTPRYLIKTRGQQVTLSCSPISGHRSVSWYQQTPGQGLQFLFEYFSETQRNKGNFPGRFSGRQFSNSRSEMNVSTLELGDSALYLCASSLVSENTEAFFGQGTRLTVV.

The V and J genes are TRBV5-1 and TRBJ2-1, with TRBD2 as a possible D gene (6 bases). This CDR3 region has 15 residues. V was trimmed by 5 bases and J by 2 bases, leaving 14 bases between them. Germline values: CDR1 SGHRS, CDR2 YFSETQ. In DNA, the CDR3 is TGCGCCAGCAGTCCCGAGTGGGGGGCCTACAATGAGCAGTTCTTC. Protein sequence: CASSPEWGAYNEQFF.

This clonotype showed up many times. V gene TRBV6-5 combines with J gene TRBJ2-4, with D maybe TRBD2 (6 bases). The CDR3 spans 16 residues. CDR1 MNHEY and CDR2 SVGAGI come from the germline V gene. Trimming took off 6 bases at V and 2 bases at J, with 17 bases between the two ends. CDR3 region: CASSHMARGTKNIQYF. The CDR3 region has the DNA TGTGCCAGCAGCCATATGGCTCGGGGGACCAAAAACATTCAGTACTTC.

The CDR3 is CASRGYRFLTGELFF. CDR3 DNA sequence: TGCGCCAGCAGAGGTTACAGGTTCTTAACCGGGGAGCTGTTTTTT. This chain links TRBV5-1 with TRBJ2-2; a possible D gene is TRBD1 (5 bases). Germline-derived CDR1 and CDR2 are SGHRS and YFSETQ. The CDR3 length is 15 residues. With 5 bases removed from V and 5 bases from J, the gap between germline ends came to 16 bases.

The sample holds a few counts of this clonotype. Possible read error: a much larger clone is one base away. The rearrangement uses TRBV12-3 or TRBV12-4 and TRBJ2-1; D perhaps matches TRBD2 (5 bases). CDR3 length equals 11 residues. V was shortened by 7 bases and J by 7 bases, with 8 bases between the two germline ends. Written as DNA, the CDR3 is TGTGCCAGCACCCGAGGGAATGAGCAGTTCTTC. Translated, it gives CASTRGNEQFF.

The V gene is TRBV5-1, the J gene TRBJ1-1, with unresolved D. In germline, CDR1 is SGHRS, CDR2 YFSETQ. The CDR3 spans 14 residues. V lost 0 bases, J lost 4 bases, and 10 bases lay in between. The CDR3 DNA reads as TGCGCCAGCAGCTTGGACGGGTACCGCACTGAAGCTTTCTTT. Translating it yields CASSLDGYRTEAFF.